This TCR beta chain appears in the sequencing data of a study of ipilimumab plus nivolumab after autologous stem cell transplantation. Study results and limitations: Authors suggest TCR repertoire, Treg phenotype and gut microbiota support further study.

Method: immunoSEQ multiplex PCR; TCRdb's copy keeps in-frame clones and lacks some. In the table there are 43,000 or so clones, around nine tenths of which are singletons. On this clone: Antigen unknown.

Patients received nivolumab 3 mg/kg at weeks 1, 4, 7, 10, then fortnightly to week 26. The CDR3 consists of 15 residues. CDR1 is KGHSH, CDR2 LQKENI, per germline. V lost 3 bases, J lost 8 bases, and 16 bases lay in between. V is TRBV18 and J is TRBJ2-2, with D unclear. This sequence originates from a male donor with multiple myeloma. The sample was PBMCs, taken in a trial of ipilimumab plus nivolumab as post-transplant consolidation. Written as DNA, the CDR3 is TGTGCCAGCTCACCTGATACGAAGACCCGGGGGGAGCTGTTTTTT. It translates to CASSPDTKTRGELFF.